These T cell receptor beta chains were read from a single sample in a study of post-analysis software for immune sequencing data. TCRdb fed the PCR reads into MiXCR, producing one record per CDR3 protein. The sample includes about 770,000 distinct CDR3 sequences, 35% to 55% of them seen just once. The source material was blood. All receptors derive from a girl aged 5 to 17 with multiple sclerosis. Each CDR3 is given with its conserved first and last residue. D genes are given only for firm matches. Size values are once, few and many counts, or a class for expanded clones, and some rows have none.

j_call: TRBJ2-1
clone_size: NA
v_call: TRBV7-2
d_call: TRBD2
cdr3_aa: CASSLGWSSGSNEQFF
cdr3_nt: TGTGCCAGCAGCTTAGGGTGGTCTAGCGGGAGCAATGAGCAGTTCTTC

j_call: TRBJ1-2
clone_size: many
v_call: TRBV29-1
d_call: TRBD1
cdr3_aa: CSAGTGGYGYTF
cdr3_nt: TGCAGCGCCGGGACAGGGGGCTATGGCTACACCTTC

j_call: TRBJ2-7
clone_size: NA
v_call: TRBV27
d_call: TRBD1
cdr3_aa: CASSLSTGTHYEQYF
cdr3_nt: TGTGCCAGCAGTTTATCGACAGGGACCCACTACGAGCAGTACTTC

j_call: TRBJ2-7
clone_size: NA
v_call: TRBV12-3/TRBV12-4
d_call: NA
cdr3_aa: CASSLPWSGNTLDEQYF
cdr3_nt: TGTGCCAGCAGTTTACCCTGGTCAGGGAACACTTTGGACGAGCAGTACTTC

j_call: TRBJ2-5
clone_size: few
v_call: TRBV5-1
d_call: NA
cdr3_aa: CASGLAVGYGTQYF
cdr3_nt: TGCGCCAGCGGGTTAGCGGTGGGGTACGGGACCCAGTACTTC

j_call: TRBJ2-4
clone_size: few
v_call: TRBV20-1
d_call: TRBD1
cdr3_aa: CSARGTGFAKNIQYF
cdr3_nt: TGCAGTGCTAGAGGGACAGGGTTCGCCAAAAACATTCAGTACTTC

j_call: TRBJ1-4
clone_size: NA
v_call: TRBV7-9
d_call: NA
cdr3_aa: CASSLGGMSEKLFF
cdr3_nt: TGTGCCAGCAGCTTAGGAGGGATGTCTGAAAAACTGTTTTTT

j_call: TRBJ2-3
clone_size: NA
v_call: TRBV7-9
d_call: NA
cdr3_aa: CASSSLDSLRWDTQYF
cdr3_nt: TGTGCCAGCAGCTCTTTGGACTCACTTCGATGGGATACGCAGTATTTT

j_call: TRBJ2-4
clone_size: NA
v_call: TRBV20-1
d_call: TRBD1
cdr3_aa: CSATEGAASIAKNIQYF
cdr3_nt: TGCAGTGCTACAGAGGGGGCCGCTTCCATAGCCAAAAACATTCAGTACTTC

j_call: TRBJ1-4
clone_size: NA
v_call: TRBV6-1
d_call: NA
cdr3_aa: CASSEAGTTLGKRFF
cdr3_nt: TGTGCCAGCAGTGAGGCCGGGACAACGCTAGGGAAACGGTTTTTT

j_call: TRBJ2-5
clone_size: few
v_call: TRBV20-1
d_call: NA
cdr3_aa: CSALRDAETQYF
cdr3_nt: TGCAGTGCCCTCCGGGACGCAGAGACCCAGTACTTC

j_call: TRBJ2-1
clone_size: NA
v_call: TRBV29-1
d_call: TRBD2
cdr3_aa: CSVVEFERETWNEQFF
cdr3_nt: TGCAGCGTTGTCGAGTTCGAGCGGGAGACGTGGAATGAGCAGTTCTTC

j_call: TRBJ2-3
clone_size: NA
v_call: TRBV3-1
d_call: TRBD2
cdr3_aa: CASSQEFGAGGTDTQYF
cdr3_nt: TGTGCCAGCAGCCAAGAATTTGGAGCGGGAGGGACAGATACGCAGTATTTT

j_call: TRBJ2-7
clone_size: NA
v_call: TRBV20-1
d_call: TRBD2
cdr3_aa: CSARGLAGTTYEQYF
cdr3_nt: TGCAGTGCAAGGGGTCTAGCGGGTACCACCTACGAGCAGTACTTC

j_call: TRBJ2-1
clone_size: few
v_call: TRBV6-2/TRBV6-3
d_call: TRBD1
cdr3_aa: CASSFRQGMGNEQFF
cdr3_nt: TGTGCCAGCAGTTTTCGACAGGGGATGGGAAATGAGCAGTTCTTC

j_call: TRBJ2-1
clone_size: NA
v_call: TRBV13
d_call: TRBD2
cdr3_aa: CASSDTSGNRNEQFF
cdr3_nt: TGTGCCAGCAGCGACACTAGCGGGAACAGAAATGAGCAGTTCTTC

j_call: TRBJ2-1
clone_size: few
v_call: TRBV29-1
d_call: TRBD2
cdr3_aa: CSVAPRTSGAKQFF
cdr3_nt: TGCAGCGTTGCGCCCCGGACTAGCGGAGCCAAGCAGTTCTTC

j_call: TRBJ1-5
clone_size: NA
v_call: TRBV12-3/TRBV12-4
d_call: TRBD1
cdr3_aa: CASSPTGEVKPQHF
cdr3_nt: TGTGCCAGCAGTCCAACAGGGGAAGTAAAGCCCCAGCATTTT

j_call: TRBJ1-1
clone_size: once
v_call: TRBV7-9
d_call: NA
cdr3_aa: CASSTTTSTEAFF
cdr3_nt: TGTGCCAGCAGCACAACTACCAGCACTGAAGCTTTCTTT

j_call: TRBJ2-1
clone_size: NA
v_call: TRBV4-3
d_call: TRBD2
cdr3_aa: CASSQVTGTSGRGSYNEQFF
cdr3_nt: TGCGCCAGCAGCCAGGTCACCGGGACTAGCGGGAGGGGGAGCTACAATGAGCAGTTCTTC

j_call: TRBJ2-1
clone_size: NA
v_call: TRBV29-1
d_call: NA
cdr3_aa: CSALAQGNEQFF
cdr3_nt: TGCAGCGCCTTGGCACAGGGCAATGAGCAGTTCTTC

j_call: TRBJ2-7
clone_size: NA
v_call: TRBV5-6
d_call: TRBD1
cdr3_aa: CASARGTGGYEQYF
cdr3_nt: TGTGCCAGCGCGAGAGGGACAGGGGGCTACGAGCAGTACTTC

j_call: TRBJ1-2
clone_size: many
v_call: TRBV7-2
d_call: TRBD1
cdr3_aa: CASSGAGQGVGYTF
cdr3_nt: TGTGCCAGCAGCGGGGCCGGGCAGGGGGTAGGCTACACCTTC